Listed below are T cell receptor beta chains from one sample, sequenced in a study of control samples from healthy donors and cancer patients. Clones were sequenced by immunoSEQ multiplex PCR, and TCRdb holds only the in-frame ones, with some missing. There are about 150,000 clones in the sample; approximately 96% occur only once, and 5.5% to 6% lies in the top ten. The sequencing input was blood. Receptors were obtained from a man aged 35 to 55 in good health. Both conserved end residues are part of each CDR3. The order of the fields is clone size, J gene, D gene, V gene, CDR3 protein, CDR3 DNA. The D gene is left open where the match is weak. Clone sizes are given selectively: once, few, many, or a class where the clone is expanded.

clone size: -; J gene: TRBJ2-3; D gene: TRBD2; V gene: TRBV11-2; CDR3 protein: CASSFRPNSGVADTQYF; CDR3 DNA: TGTGCCAGCAGCTTCCGCCCGAATAGCGGGGTAGCAGATACGCAGTATTTT
clone size: -; J gene: TRBJ1-2; D gene: -; V gene: TRBV28; CDR3 protein: CASSPSNYGYTF; CDR3 DNA: TGTGCCAGCAGTCCCTCTAACTATGGCTACACCTTC
clone size: -; J gene: TRBJ2-4; D gene: TRBD2; V gene: TRBV4-1; CDR3 protein: CASSQEESGGDSKNIQYF; CDR3 DNA: TGCGCCAGCAGCCAAGAGGAGAGCGGGGGGGATTCCAAAAACATTCAGTACTTC
clone size: -; J gene: TRBJ1-1; D gene: TRBD1; V gene: TRBV11-2; CDR3 protein: CASSRDRGGEAFF; CDR3 DNA: TGTGCCAGCAGCCGGGACAGGGGGGGTGAAGCTTTCTTT
clone size: -; J gene: TRBJ2-7; D gene: TRBD1; V gene: TRBV15; CDR3 protein: CATSRPRQGLVEQYF; CDR3 DNA: TGTGCCACCAGCAGACCCCGACAGGGGTTGGTCGAGCAGTACTTC
clone size: -; J gene: TRBJ2-3; D gene: -; V gene: TRBV2; CDR3 protein: CASRGPAVQQDTQYF; CDR3 DNA: TGTGCCAGCCGGGGGCCAGCGGTACAGCAAGATACGCAGTATTTT
clone size: -; J gene: TRBJ2-2; D gene: TRBD2; V gene: TRBV19; CDR3 protein: CASSRGSGGGNTGELFF; CDR3 DNA: TGTGCCAGTAGTCGCGGTAGCGGGGGAGGTAACACCGGGGAGCTGTTTTTT
clone size: -; J gene: TRBJ1-5; D gene: -; V gene: TRBV24-1; CDR3 protein: CATRKGAAQPQHF; CDR3 DNA: TGTGCCACCAGGAAGGGTGCGGCTCAGCCCCAGCATTTT
clone size: -; J gene: TRBJ2-1; D gene: TRBD2; V gene: TRBV6-2/TRBV6-3; CDR3 protein: CASSHGGLAGRRSSSYNEQFF; CDR3 DNA: TGTGCCAGCAGTCACGGGGGACTAGCGGGGAGGAGGTCGAGCTCCTACAATGAGCAGTTCTTC
clone size: once; J gene: TRBJ2-1; D gene: TRBD2; V gene: TRBV30; CDR3 protein: CAWDTSGGAHEQFF; CDR3 DNA: TGTGCCTGGGATACTAGCGGGGGGGCCCATGAGCAGTTCTTC
clone size: -; J gene: TRBJ2-3; D gene: -; V gene: TRBV6-5; CDR3 protein: CASSYAGPVTDTQYF; CDR3 DNA: TGTGCCAGCAGTTACGCGGGGCCCGTCACAGATACGCAGTATTTT
clone size: -; J gene: TRBJ1-4; D gene: TRBD1; V gene: TRBV29-1; CDR3 protein: CSVLRDRGRTNEKLFF; CDR3 DNA: TGCAGCGTTCTCCGGGACAGGGGGCGAACTAATGAAAAACTGTTTTTT
clone size: -; J gene: TRBJ2-7; D gene: -; V gene: TRBV6-6; CDR3 protein: CASSPIGGWEQYF; CDR3 DNA: TGTGCCAGCAGCCCCATCGGGGGTTGGGAGCAGTACTTC
clone size: -; J gene: TRBJ2-1; D gene: TRBD2; V gene: TRBV4-1; CDR3 protein: CASSQEGTSGGNEQFF; CDR3 DNA: TGCGCCAGCAGCCAAGAAGGGACTAGCGGAGGCAATGAGCAGTTCTTC
clone size: -; J gene: TRBJ1-3; D gene: -; V gene: TRBV5-4; CDR3 protein: CASSLGGTGASGNTIYF; CDR3 DNA: TGTGCCAGCAGCTTGGGGGGTACAGGAGCCTCTGGAAACACCATATATTTT
clone size: -; J gene: TRBJ1-2; D gene: TRBD1; V gene: TRBV2; CDR3 protein: CASSRQGLGYTF; CDR3 DNA: TGTGCCAGCAGTCGACAGGGCCTTGGCTACACCTTC
clone size: -; J gene: TRBJ2-7; D gene: -; V gene: TRBV5-6; CDR3 protein: CASRRRRGSYEQYF; CDR3 DNA: TGTGCCAGCAGACGACGCAGGGGCTCCTACGAGCAGTACTTC
clone size: once; J gene: TRBJ1-2; D gene: -; V gene: TRBV12-1; CDR3 protein: CASSARSYGYTF; CDR3 DNA: TGTGCCAGCAGCGCGAGGAGCTATGGCTACACCTTC
clone size: -; J gene: TRBJ1-2; D gene: TRBD1; V gene: TRBV7-8; CDR3 protein: CASSGTGTGVVGGYTF; CDR3 DNA: TGTGCCAGCAGCGGCACCGGGACAGGGGTTGTGGGGGGCTACACCTTC
clone size: -; J gene: TRBJ1-1; D gene: -; V gene: TRBV7-9; CDR3 protein: CASSLTMNTEAFF; CDR3 DNA: TGTGCCAGCAGCTTAACAATGAACACTGAAGCTTTCTTT
clone size: -; J gene: TRBJ2-5; D gene: -; V gene: TRBV5-6; CDR3 protein: CASSLDLDRDLLQETQYF; CDR3 DNA: TGTGCCAGCAGCTTGGACCTGGACAGAGACCTGCTACAAGAGACCCAGTACTTC
clone size: -; J gene: TRBJ1-1; D gene: TRBD1; V gene: TRBV19; CDR3 protein: CASHDLGTGSGEAFF; CDR3 DNA: TGTGCCAGCCACGATCTAGGGACAGGGTCGGGGGAAGCTTTCTTT
clone size: -; J gene: TRBJ2-2; D gene: -; V gene: TRBV5-1; CDR3 protein: CASSLVPGANTGELFF; CDR3 DNA: TGCGCCAGCAGCTTGGTGCCCGGTGCGAACACCGGGGAGCTGTTTTTT
clone size: -; J gene: TRBJ1-5; D gene: -; V gene: TRBV27; CDR3 protein: CASSQTYNQPQHF; CDR3 DNA: TGTGCCAGCAGTCAGACCTACAATCAGCCCCAGCATTTT
clone size: -; J gene: TRBJ2-7; D gene: -; V gene: TRBV7-9; CDR3 protein: CASSPPGVRRYEQYF; CDR3 DNA: TGTGCCAGCAGCCCACCGGGGGTTCGTCGGTACGAGCAGTACTTC
clone size: -; J gene: TRBJ2-3; D gene: -; V gene: TRBV20-1; CDR3 protein: CSASRGMGWADTQYF; CDR3 DNA: TGCAGTGCTAGTCGGGGGATGGGGTGGGCAGATACGCAGTATTTT
clone size: -; J gene: TRBJ1-1; D gene: -; V gene: TRBV4-1; CDR3 protein: CASSQAGLGNTEAFF; CDR3 DNA: TGCGCCAGCAGCCAAGCAGGGTTAGGGAACACTGAAGCTTTCTTT
clone size: -; J gene: TRBJ1-5; D gene: -; V gene: TRBV13; CDR3 protein: CASSLGRGIPQHF; CDR3 DNA: TGTGCCAGCAGCTTAGGTAGAGGAATCCCCCAGCATTTT
clone size: -; J gene: TRBJ2-1; D gene: TRBD2; V gene: TRBV5-1; CDR3 protein: CASSNHLRGGPYNEQFF; CDR3 DNA: TGCGCCAGCAGCAACCACTTGCGGGGGGGCCCCTACAATGAGCAGTTCTTC
clone size: -; J gene: TRBJ1-6; D gene: TRBD1; V gene: TRBV18; CDR3 protein: CASSQDRANSPLHF; CDR3 DNA: TGTGCCAGCTCACAGGACAGGGCTAATTCACCCCTCCACTTT
clone size: -; J gene: TRBJ1-1; D gene: -; V gene: TRBV29-1; CDR3 protein: CSAAGMNTEAFF; CDR3 DNA: TGCAGCGCGGCGGGAATGAACACTGAAGCTTTCTTT
clone size: -; J gene: TRBJ1-4; D gene: -; V gene: TRBV4-1; CDR3 protein: CASSPFGGRDEKLFF; CDR3 DNA: TGCGCCAGCAGCCCGTTCGGGGGGCGGGATGAAAAACTGTTTTTT
clone size: -; J gene: TRBJ2-1; D gene: TRBD1; V gene: TRBV5-1; CDR3 protein: CASSPTGGNEQFF; CDR3 DNA: TGCGCCAGCAGCCCGACAGGGGGCAATGAGCAGTTCTTC
clone size: -; J gene: TRBJ1-2; D gene: -; V gene: TRBV19; CDR3 protein: CASSPTRDYGYTF; CDR3 DNA: TGTGCCAGTAGCCCGACAAGAGACTATGGCTACACCTTC
clone size: once; J gene: TRBJ1-5; D gene: -; V gene: TRBV30; CDR3 protein: CAWSDKGQPQHF; CDR3 DNA: TGTGCCTGGAGTGACAAGGGTCAGCCCCAGCATTTT
clone size: few; J gene: TRBJ1-2; D gene: -; V gene: TRBV4-1; CDR3 protein: CASSLDPTVVYGYTF; CDR3 DNA: TGCGCCAGCAGCCTGGACCCGACGGTGGTCTATGGCTACACCTTC
clone size: -; J gene: TRBJ2-7; D gene: TRBD2; V gene: TRBV28; CDR3 protein: CASTSRLAFYEQYF; CDR3 DNA: TGTGCCAGCACCTCTCGACTAGCGTTTTACGAGCAGTACTTC
clone size: -; J gene: TRBJ2-7; D gene: TRBD1; V gene: TRBV12-3/TRBV12-4; CDR3 protein: CASSLGQGVYF; CDR3 DNA: TGTGCCAGCAGTTTAGGTCAGGGGGTTTACTTC
clone size: -; J gene: TRBJ1-3; D gene: TRBD1; V gene: TRBV19; CDR3 protein: CASTVQGARNTIYF; CDR3 DNA: TGTGCCAGTACCGTTCAGGGGGCTCGGAACACCATATATTTT
clone size: -; J gene: TRBJ1-6; D gene: -; V gene: TRBV6-5; CDR3 protein: CASRPDQAGLSPLHF; CDR3 DNA: TGTGCCAGCAGACCAGACCAGGCTGGGCTTTCACCCCTCCACTTT
clone size: -; J gene: TRBJ1-2; D gene: -; V gene: TRBV2; CDR3 protein: CASSMGGFDRYTF; CDR3 DNA: TGTGCCTCCTCCATGGGGGGGTTCGACCGCTACACCTTC
clone size: -; J gene: TRBJ1-2; D gene: -; V gene: TRBV28; CDR3 protein: CASSPSRTVLYGYTF; CDR3 DNA: TGTGCCAGCAGTCCGAGTCGGACAGTTCTCTATGGCTACACCTTC
clone size: once; J gene: TRBJ1-5; D gene: -; V gene: TRBV19; CDR3 protein: CASSIQGSNQPQHF; CDR3 DNA: TGTGCCAGTAGTATCCAAGGGAGCAATCAGCCCCAGCATTTT
clone size: -; J gene: TRBJ2-7; D gene: TRBD2; V gene: TRBV7-2; CDR3 protein: CASSWSSGGGYEQYF; CDR3 DNA: TGTGCCAGCAGCTGGTCTAGCGGGGGAGGCTACGAGCAGTACTTC
clone size: -; J gene: TRBJ2-5; D gene: TRBD1; V gene: TRBV7-9; CDR3 protein: CASSPPTGTVQETQYF; CDR3 DNA: TGTGCCAGCAGCCCACCCACCGGGACAGTCCAAGAGACCCAGTACTTC
clone size: -; J gene: TRBJ1-2; D gene: TRBD1; V gene: TRBV28; CDR3 protein: CASSLYSPGQGRFYTF; CDR3 DNA: TGTGCCAGCAGTTTGTACTCCCCGGGACAGGGGAGGTTCTACACCTTC
clone size: -; J gene: TRBJ1-5; D gene: -; V gene: TRBV18; CDR3 protein: CASSPGLGNQPQHF; CDR3 DNA: TGTGCCAGCTCACCAGGTCTGGGCAATCAGCCCCAGCATTTT
clone size: -; J gene: TRBJ2-2; D gene: TRBD1; V gene: TRBV7-9; CDR3 protein: CASSSPGQGVAGELFF; CDR3 DNA: TGTGCCAGCAGCTCCCCCGGACAGGGGGTTGCCGGGGAGCTGTTTTTT
clone size: -; J gene: TRBJ1-2; D gene: -; V gene: TRBV4-3; CDR3 protein: CASSQDTGSGYTF; CDR3 DNA: TGCGCCAGCAGCCAAGATACAGGGAGTGGCTACACCTTC